These 17 T cell receptor beta chains came from one sample sequenced in a study of radiotherapy plus CTLA-4 blockade in lung cancer. The assay was immunoSEQ multiplex PCR, and TCRdb's table has in-frame clones only and misses some. Found here are 53,000 or so clones, approximately 86% of them singletons; the top ten hold 15% to 20%. The sequenced sample was peripheral blood, obtained from a patient treated with radiotherapy plus ipilimumab. The receptors shown here come from a human donor with non-small cell lung cancer that progressed on radiotherapy plus ipilimumab. Some clones in this sample may be carry-over from other donors' samples.

The V gene is TRBV27, the J gene TRBJ2-1, with D tentatively TRBD2 (6 bases). V lost 3 bases to trimming and J lost 12 bases, with 9 bases between them. The CDR3 has 11 amino acids. CDR1 is MNHEY, CDR2 SMNVEV, per germline (reference sequence). The CDR3 DNA follows: TGTGCCAGCAGTTTCGGGGGAGGGCAGTTCTTC. This encodes CASSFGGGQFF.

The V gene is TRBV14, the J gene TRBJ2-2, with D uncertain. V lost 4 bases and J lost 3, with 12 bases in between. Germline V CDR1 and CDR2: SGHDN, FVKESK. The CDR3 covers 15 residues. The CDR3 coding sequence is TGTGCCAGCAGCCCCCAGAGGAGCGACACCGGGGAGCTGTTTTTT. Translating gives CASSPQRSDTGELFF.

This clone was recorded a few times. The CDR3 sequence is CASSLSGQVYNEQFF. The CDR3 region has the DNA TGTGCCAGCAGCTTGTCGGGACAGGTTTACAATGAGCAGTTCTTC. The rearrangement joins TRBV11-1 to TRBJ2-1; 8 bases align to TRBD1. The CDR3 consists of 15 residues. Unmatched junction bases numbered 5, after V lost 3 bases and J lost 4 bases. The germline V gene has CDR1 SGHAT and CDR2 FQDESV (reference sequence).

The rearrangement uses TRBV19 and TRBJ2-1, with D tentatively TRBD2 (6 bases). The germline CDR1 and CDR2 sequences are LNHDA and SQIVND (reference sequence). Trimming took 6 bases from V and 6 from J, leaving 24 bases between them. The CDR3 covers 17 residues. The CDR3 coding sequence is TGTGCCAGTAGCCACGGGCTAGCTTACCCCGGGGGCAATGAGCAGTTCTTC. Its protein product is CASSHGLAYPGGNEQFF.

V is TRBV5-5 and J is TRBJ2-7, with a weak D call TRBD2 (6 bases). This CDR3 spans 13 amino acids. V was pared by 6 bases and J by 2 bases, with 12 bases between. Germline V gene data show CDR1 as SGHKS and CDR2 as YYEKEE (reference sequence). DNA of the CDR3: TGTGCCAGCACCCTCCGGGAGCCCTACGAGCAGTACTTC. It encodes CASTLREPYEQYF.

The chain has TRBV19 and TRBJ2-1; 11 nucleotides line up with TRBD1. The CDR3 has 13 amino acids. Germline loops: CDR1 LNHDA, CDR2 SQIVND (reference sequence). Trimming removed 6 bases from V and 12 bases from J; junction bases left unmatched: 7. Written as DNA, the CDR3 is TGTGCCAGTAGGGGGACAGGGGGGAGTGTGCAGTTCTTC. This sequence encodes CASRGTGGSVQFF. Complete variable domain (other parts from reference TRBV19 and TRBJ2-1): DGGITQSPKYLFRKEGQNVTLSCEQNLNHDAMYWYRQDPGQGLRLIYYSQIVNDFQKGDIAEGYSVSREKKESFPLTVTSAQKNPTAFYLCASRGTGGSVQFFGPGTRLTVL.

In DNA form, the CDR3 reads TGTGCCAGCAGCTCGAGACTAGCGGGAGAAAATGAGCAGTTCTTC. It codes for CASSSRLAGENEQFF. This chain connects TRBV7-2 to TRBJ2-1; 12 bases are shared with TRBD2. This CDR3 has 15 residues. Germline V lookup: CDR1 SGHTA, CDR2 FQGNSA. V gave up 4 bases and J gave up 7 bases; unmatched junction bases: 5.

This clone was found a few times. The rearrangement joins TRBV13 to TRBJ1-2; the match to TRBD1 covers 10 bases. Germline CDR1 is PRHDT and CDR2 is FYEKMQ (reference sequence). V was pared by 5 bases and J by 8 bases, with 8 bases of the junction left unmatched. The CDR3 sequence is 14 residues long. This CDR3 reads CASSPDRGVKGYTF. CDR3 bases: TGTGCCAGCAGCCCGGACAGGGGGGTGAAGGGCTACACCTTC.

The chain uses TRBV29-1 and TRBJ2-5, with D perhaps TRBD2 (6 bases). CDR1 SQVTM and CDR2 ANQGSEA come from the germline V gene. This CDR3 spans 12 amino acids. The V end lost 7 bases, the J end lost 1 base, and 10 bases lay between the germline ends. CDR3 nucleotides: TGCAGCGCCACTAGCAGCCAAGAGACCCAGTACTTC. As protein: CSATSSQETQYF.

This chain uses TRBV10-3 with TRBJ2-7, with D perhaps TRBD1 (6 bases). Per germline, CDR1 ENHRY and CDR2 SYGVKD. The CDR3 is 15 residues long. Trimming took 0 bases from V and 4 from J, leaving 13 bases between them. The CDR3 region is CAISESRTETYEQYF. CDR3 in DNA: TGTGCCATCAGTGAGTCGAGGACAGAAACTTACGAGCAGTACTTC.

The gene calls are TRBV27 and TRBJ2-1; 11 bases match TRBD1. The CDR3 sequence is 19 residues long. V shed 5 bases, J shed 0 bases, and the junction held 12 bases outside the gene matches. Germline CDR1 is MNHEY and CDR2 is SMNVEV (reference sequence). The CDR3 is CASSRGDRGFRASYNEQFF. CDR3 sequence (DNA): TGTGCCAGCAGTCGGGGGGACAGGGGGTTTCGTGCCTCCTACAATGAGCAGTTCTTC.

This rearrangement joins TRBV10-3 to TRBJ2-5; 13 nucleotides line up with TRBD2. J lost 2 bases, V lost 7 bases, and 22 bases had no gene match. Germline values: CDR1 ENHRY, CDR2 SYGVKD. This CDR3 contains 21 residues. CDR3 protein: CAIKTSGRRSTADRLQETQYF. For the CDR3, the DNA is TGTGCCATCAAGACTAGCGGGAGGAGATCCACGGCGGACCGGCTACAAGAGACCCAGTACTTC.

V and J are TRBV10-3 and TRBJ2-7; possibly TRBD1 for D (7 bases). Between the trimmed V and J ends, which lost 3 bases and 6 bases, there was a span of 18 bases. Germline V CDR1 and CDR2: ENHRY, SYGVKD. The CDR3 is 15 amino acids. CDR3 nucleotide sequence: TGTGCCATCAGTGACTTAGGGGGCACGGAGGGCGAGCAGTACTTC. Residues: CAISDLGGTEGEQYF.

This clone was seen a single time. The chain couples TRBV5-1 to TRBJ1-1; D remains ambiguous. The CDR3 loop spans 14 amino acids. Trimming cost V 4 bases and J 7 bases, with 17 bases left between them. The germline V gene encodes CDR1 SGHRS and CDR2 YFSETQ. The CDR3 nucleotides are TGCGCCAGCAGCCCCGGGCCCGAGGAGGATGAAGCTTTCTTT. Its translation: CASSPGPEEDEAFF.

Details on this clone: The sample has other DNA sequences that encode this CDR3 too. The genes are TRBV11-2 and TRBJ1-1, with 7 nucleotides matching TRBD1. The germline V gene has CDR1 SGHAT and CDR2 FQNNGV. Unmatched junction bases numbered 3, after V lost 5 bases and J lost 0 bases. CDR3 length equals 14 residues. This chain's CDR3 is CASSLTGLNTEAFF. The CDR3 DNA reads as TGTGCCAGCAGCCTGACAGGGCTGAACACTGAAGCTTTCTTT.

The rearrangement links TRBV6-4 to TRBJ2-5, with 9 bases that match TRBD1. V was pared by 4 bases and J by 5 bases, with 11 bases of the junction left unmatched. The CDR3 totals 16 residues. Germline V gene lookup returns CDR1 MRHNA and CDR2 SNTAGT. Written as DNA, the CDR3 is TGTGCCAGCAGTGCTCGCCGGGACAGGGCGTGGGAGACCCAGTACTTC. Protein: CASSARRDRAWETQYF.

The chain is built from TRBV6-4 and TRBJ1-6; unclear D gene. The germline V gene has CDR1 MRHNA and CDR2 SNTAGT. V was pared by 0 bases and J by 6 bases, with 9 bases between. This CDR3 region has 15 residues. The CDR3 here is CASSDSQQPNSPLHF. The DNA for the CDR3 is TGTGCCAGCAGTGACTCACAGCAACCTAATTCACCCCTCCACTTT.